This T cell receptor beta chain emerged from a study of shared T cell receptors in the human thymus. Germline values: CDR1 SNHLY, CDR2 FYNNEI. The CDR3 runs 21 residues. V lost 6 bases and J lost 3, with 34 bases in between. This clone was seen a single time. Measured with immunoSEQ multiplex PCR; TCRdb has only the in-frame clones, and not every one. This table has some 700,000 clones, roughly 90% appearing once. A further study also used this sample, focusing on human thymus T cells. As that report states: Those donating were healthy Finnish infants in corrective surgery for congenital heart defects.

The clonotype was recovered from a boy in the first two years of life with a congenital heart defect. The gene calls are TRBV2 and TRBJ2-3, with D possibly TRBD2 on 6 matching bases. The sample taken for sequencing was thymocytes. CDR3 bases: TGTGCCAGCAGCGCAAGACACCTGGGCACTAATTGGAGGGCCCGGACAGATACGCAGTATTTT. Translation gives CASSARHLGTNWRARTDTQYF.